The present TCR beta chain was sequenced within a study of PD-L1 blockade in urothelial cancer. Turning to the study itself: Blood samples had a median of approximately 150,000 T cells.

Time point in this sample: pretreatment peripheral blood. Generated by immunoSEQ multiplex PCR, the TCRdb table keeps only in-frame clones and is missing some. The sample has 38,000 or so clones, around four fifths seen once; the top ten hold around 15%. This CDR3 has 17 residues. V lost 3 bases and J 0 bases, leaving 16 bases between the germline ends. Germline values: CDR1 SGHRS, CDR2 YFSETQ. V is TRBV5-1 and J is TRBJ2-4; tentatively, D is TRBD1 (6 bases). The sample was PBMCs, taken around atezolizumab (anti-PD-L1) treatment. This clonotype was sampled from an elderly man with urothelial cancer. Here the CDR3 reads CASSSPTGDLAKNIQYF. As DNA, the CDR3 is TGCGCCAGCAGCTCACCGACAGGAGACCTAGCCAAAAACATTCAGTACTTC.